This is a list of T cell receptor beta chains from one sample in a study of graft-versus-host responses after intestinal transplantation. No cognate antigen is known for these TCRs. Profiled with immunoSEQ multiplex PCR; TCRdb holds only in-frame clones, not every one. Altogether tens of thousands of clones are present, 75% to 95% being singletons, with the ten largest covering about 6.3%. The material was unstimulated CD8+ T cells sorted from spleen or lymph node cells, obtained before intestinal transplant. The receptors derive from a human donor who received an intestinal transplant. Both conserved end residues are part of each CDR3. D genes are given only for firm matches. The size entry is marked missing in some rows and otherwise reads once, few, many or a size class.

V gene	D gene	clone size	J gene	CDR3 length	CDR3 protein	CDR3 DNA
TRBV29-1	NA	NA	TRBJ2-3	14	CSVERQGSTDTQYF	TGCAGCGTTGAACGGCAGGGAAGCACAGATACGCAGTATTTT
TRBV9	TRBD1	NA	TRBJ2-1	16	CASSEGHRGIYNEQFF	TGTGCCAGCAGCGAGGGCCACAGGGGTATTTACAATGAGCAGTTCTTC
TRBV19	TRBD1	NA	TRBJ2-1	14	CASSPGTAYNEQFF	TGTGCCAGTAGTCCCGGGACAGCCTACAATGAGCAGTTCTTC
TRBV6-5	NA	NA	TRBJ2-5	12	CASSLNSETQYF	TGTGCCAGCAGTCTTAATTCTGAGACCCAGTACTTC
TRBV16	TRBD2	NA	TRBJ2-7	14	CASSPGTSGYEQYF	TGTGCCAGCAGCCCTGGGACTAGCGGGTACGAGCAGTACTTC
TRBV5-1	TRBD2	NA	TRBJ2-3	18	CASSQGLAGGTDTDTQYF	TGCGCCAGCAGCCAGGGACTAGCGGGAGGAACTGACACAGATACGCAGTATTTT
TRBV5-5	NA	NA	TRBJ2-7	17	CASSRRRGRMGSYEQYF	TGTGCCAGCAGCCGCCGGAGGGGACGGATGGGCTCCTACGAGCAGTACTTC
TRBV7-9	NA	NA	TRBJ1-1	13	CASSLEVNTEAFF	TGTGCCAGCAGCTTAGAGGTGAACACTGAAGCTTTCTTT
TRBV11-2	NA	NA	TRBJ2-7	13	CASSSEGSYEQYF	TGTGCCAGCAGCTCCGAAGGGTCCTACGAGCAGTACTTC
TRBV7-9	NA	once	TRBJ2-7	16	CASSLEGGWSSYEQYF	TGTGCCAGCAGCTTAGAAGGCGGATGGAGCTCCTACGAGCAGTACTTC
TRBV13	TRBD1	NA	TRBJ2-3	14	CASSIWTGTDTQYF	TGTGCCAGCAGCATATGGACAGGGACAGATACGCAGTATTTT
TRBV9	NA	NA	TRBJ2-2	14	CASREGMGPGELFF	TGTGCCAGCAGAGAAGGGATGGGTCCCGGGGAGCTGTTTTTT
TRBV7-7	TRBD2	NA	TRBJ2-5	16	CASSPGTSGTQETQYF	TGTGCCAGCAGCCCCGGGACTAGCGGGACACAAGAGACCCAGTACTTC
TRBV12-5	NA	NA	TRBJ2-5	17	CASGLALGLAGQETQYF	TGTGCTAGTGGTTTGGCCCTCGGACTGGCGGGGCAAGAGACCCAGTACTTC
TRBV11-2	NA	NA	TRBJ1-1	16	CASSFSAPRWNTEAFF	TGTGCCAGCAGCTTCTCGGCCCCTCGGTGGAACACTGAAGCTTTCTTT
TRBV7-3	NA	once	TRBJ2-7	15	CASSLLAEPSYEQYF	TGTGCCAGCAGCTTATTAGCGGAGCCCTCCTACGAGCAGTACTTC
TRBV27	NA	once	TRBJ1-3	14	CASSLSGSGNTIYF	TGTGCCAGCAGTTTATCGGGCTCTGGAAACACCATATATTTT
TRBV18	NA	NA	TRBJ2-3	16	CASSPSLSVDTDTQYF	TGTGCCAGCTCACCATCTCTTAGCGTGGACACAGATACGCAGTATTTT
TRBV28	TRBD1	NA	TRBJ2-5	16	CASTLKLQGARETQYF	TGTGCCAGCACTCTTAAACTACAGGGGGCGCGGGAGACCCAGTACTTC
TRBV5-4	NA	NA	TRBJ2-3	14	CASSFSESTDTQYF	TGTGCCAGCAGCTTTTCCGAAAGCACAGATACGCAGTATTTT
TRBV7-5	NA	NA	TRBJ1-6	16	CVRSLDLVREGSPLHF	TGTGTCAGAAGCTTAGATCTGGTCAGGGAAGGATCACCCCTCCACTTT
TRBV10-3	NA	NA	TRBJ1-5	16	CAISDPGAGGNQPQHF	TGTGCCATCAGTGATCCAGGGGCGGGGGGCAATCAGCCCCAGCATTTT
TRBV25-1	NA	NA	TRBJ2-5	16	CASSVRLVRGKETQYF	TGTGCCAGCAGTGTCCGACTAGTTCGGGGGAAAGAGACCCAGTACTTC
TRBV7-2	TRBD1	NA	TRBJ1-6	15	CASSFMAGGDSPLHF	TGTGCCAGCAGCTTCATGGCAGGGGGGGATTCACCCCTCCACTTT
TRBV2	NA	NA	TRBJ2-7	15	CASSEWDWDSYEQYF	TGTGCCAGCAGTGAATGGGACTGGGACAGCTACGAGCAGTACTTC
TRBV29-1	NA	NA	TRBJ2-2	14	CSVELARGTGELFF	TGCAGCGTTGAACTAGCGCGCGGGACCGGGGAGCTGTTTTTT
TRBV5-1	NA	NA	TRBJ1-2	12	CASSLTGFGYTF	TGCGCCAGCAGCTTGACTGGATTTGGCTACACCTTC
TRBV6-6	TRBD2	NA	TRBJ2-7	15	CASRAGLAGPYEQYF	TGTGCCAGCAGGGCGGGACTAGCGGGGCCCTACGAGCAGTACTTC
TRBV6-1	NA	NA	TRBJ2-7	17	CASSGRGGRYRTYEQYF	TGTGCCAGCAGTGGTCGGGGCGGCAGATATAGAACCTACGAGCAGTACTTC
TRBV6-5	NA	NA	TRBJ1-5	13	CASSYMANQPQHF	TGTGCCAGCAGTTACATGGCGAATCAGCCCCAGCATTTT